This TCR beta chain was captured by sequencing in a study of blood T cells in healthy people across ages. Findings and limits, study-wide: Diversity figures derived from one million T cells were judged to underestimate the true value.

Drawing of peripheral blood yielded approximately 10 milliliters from each donor. Per sample, a minimum of 7 million PBMCs were isolated. Comment on this clonotype: Its antigen remains unidentified.

Trimming stripped 10 bases from V and 8 bases from J, with 15 bases between. Germline V gene lookup returns CDR1 MDHEN and CDR2 SYDVKM. The CDR3 runs to 12 residues. A J-beta primer mix and a sample-barcoded 5' primer were used in a second PCR of roughly 6 to 11 cycles. TCRdb recomputed calls from the 5' RACE reads with MiXCR, one row per CDR3 protein. The sample lists some 750,000 distinct CDR3 sequences, 22% seen once, with under 25% in the top ten. The sample was blood. The receptor was derived from a man aged 70-80 years in good health. The V call is TRBV28, the J call TRBJ2-4, with D possibly TRBD1 on 8 matching bases. DNA of the CDR3: TGTGCCACCAAAACAGGGGGGGACATTCAGTACTTC. Protein: CATKTGGDIQYF.